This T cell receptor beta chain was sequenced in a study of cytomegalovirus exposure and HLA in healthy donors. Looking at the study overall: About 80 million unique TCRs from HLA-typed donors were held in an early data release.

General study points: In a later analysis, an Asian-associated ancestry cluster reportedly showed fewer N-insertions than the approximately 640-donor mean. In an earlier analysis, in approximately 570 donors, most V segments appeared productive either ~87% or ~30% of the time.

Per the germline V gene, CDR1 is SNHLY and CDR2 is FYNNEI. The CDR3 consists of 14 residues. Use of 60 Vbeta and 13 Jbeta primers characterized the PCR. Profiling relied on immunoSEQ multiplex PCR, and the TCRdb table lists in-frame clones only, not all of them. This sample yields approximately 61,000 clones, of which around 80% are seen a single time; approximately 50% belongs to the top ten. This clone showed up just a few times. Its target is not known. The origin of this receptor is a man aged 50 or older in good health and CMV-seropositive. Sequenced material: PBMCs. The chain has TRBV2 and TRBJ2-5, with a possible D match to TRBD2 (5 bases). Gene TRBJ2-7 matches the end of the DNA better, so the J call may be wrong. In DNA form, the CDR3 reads TGTGCCAGCAGTGCGGTTAGCGCGACCTACGAGCAGTACTTC. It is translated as CASSAVSATYEQYF.